A selection of T cell receptor beta chains follows, all from one sample in a study of T cell repertoires in cytomegalovirus infection. TCRdb re-called the reads through MiXCR, storing one row per CDR3 protein. The sample lists fewer than 250,000 distinct CDR3 sequences; roughly an eighth were seen once. The specimen sequenced was PBMCs. All receptors derive from a human donor in good health (CMV status not recorded). Some clones in this sample may be carry-over from other donors' samples. Each CDR3 is given with its conserved first and last residue. D genes are given only for firm matches. Size values are once, few and many counts, or a class for expanded clones, and some rows have none.

clone_size	j_call	v_call	d_call	cdr3_aa	cdr3_nt
.	TRBJ2-2	TRBV11-2	.	CASSLAVINTGELFF	TGTGCCAGCAGCTTAGCGGTTATAAACACCGGGGAGCTGTTTTTT
few	TRBJ1-1	TRBV9	.	CASSVGLPETEAFF	TGTGCCAGCAGCGTAGGGCTGCCTGAGACTGAAGCTTTCTTT
many	TRBJ1-4	TRBV2	.	CASREQGGDEKLFF	TGTGCCAGCAGGGAACAAGGGGGTGATGAAAAACTGTTTTTT
few	TRBJ1-4	TRBV19	.	CASSSTAATNEKLFF	TGTGCCAGTAGTTCCACAGCTGCAACTAATGAAAAACTGTTTTTT
few	TRBJ1-5	TRBV5-6	TRBD1	CASSRKDRDYQPQHF	TGTGCCAGCAGCAGAAAGGACAGGGACTATCAGCCCCAGCATTTT
many	TRBJ2-7	TRBV19	TRBD2	CASSIGFSGTYEQYF	TGTGCCAGTAGTATCGGTTTCAGCGGGACCTACGAGCAGTACTTC
many	TRBJ2-5	TRBV7-9	TRBD2	CASSASGNYETQYF	TGTGCCAGCAGCGCTAGCGGGAACTATGAGACCCAGTACTTC
.	TRBJ1-2	TRBV6-2/TRBV6-3	TRBD1	CASSHRGSLRYGYTF	TGTGCCAGCAGCCACAGGGGGAGCCTCCGGTATGGCTACACCTTC
few	TRBJ2-7	TRBV6-6	.	CASSYRGATYEQYF	TGTGCCAGCAGTTACCGGGGGGCAACCTACGAGCAGTACTTC
many	TRBJ1-5	TRBV7-9	.	CASSLGSRGNQPQHF	TGTGCCAGCAGCTTAGGGTCGAGGGGTAACCAGCCCCAGCATTTT
many	TRBJ2-7	TRBV7-6	TRBD2	CASSFQLAGGSYEQYF	TGTGCCAGCAGCTTTCAACTAGCGGGGGGCTCCTACGAGCAGTACTTC
many	TRBJ1-1	TRBV4-1	TRBD1	CASSHSVDRDTEAFF	TGCGCCAGCAGCCACTCCGTTGACAGGGACACTGAAGCTTTCTTT
many	TRBJ2-7	TRBV7-2	TRBD2	CASSLLHTYPWTSGIYEQYF	TGTGCCAGCAGCTTACTCCACACCTACCCCTGGACTAGCGGCATTTACGAGCAGTACTTC
few	TRBJ1-1	TRBV29-1	.	CSVAGPGTEAFF	TGCAGCGTTGCGGGCCCCGGGACTGAAGCTTTCTTT
many	TRBJ2-3	TRBV5-1	.	CASSLAGSGYTDTQYF	TGCGCCAGCAGCTTGGCCGGTAGCGGATACACAGATACGCAGTATTTT
many	TRBJ2-1	TRBV7-2	TRBD2	CASILSPGGAGEQFF	TGTGCCAGCATCCTAAGCCCCGGGGGGGCGGGTGAGCAGTTCTTC
many	TRBJ1-6	TRBV20-1	.	CSARSEGMGSPLHF	TGCAGTGCCCGTTCGGAGGGAATGGGTTCACCCCTCCACTTT
.	TRBJ2-3	TRBV29-1	.	CSVDEGGTDTQYF	TGCAGCGTTGATGAAGGCGGCACAGATACGCAGTATTTT
few	TRBJ2-7	TRBV5-1	.	CASSFYRGGEQYF	TGCGCCAGCAGCTTTTACAGAGGTGGGGAGCAGTACTTC
.	TRBJ1-1	TRBV10-3	.	CAIREQDPLTEAFF	TGTGCCATCAGAGAGCAGGACCCCCTCACTGAAGCTTTCTTT
many	TRBJ2-5	TRBV6-1	.	CATKDPSGTQYF	TGTGCCACTAAGGACCCCTCGGGGACCCAGTACTTC
.	TRBJ2-3	TRBV6-5	.	CATAGGSSTDTQYF	TGTGCCACCGCTGGGGGGTCTAGCACAGATACGCAGTATTTT
few	TRBJ2-3	TRBV15	.	CATSRVASSDTQYF	TGTGCCACCAGCAGAGTGGCCTCCTCAGATACGCAGTATTTT
many	TRBJ1-2	TRBV12-3/TRBV12-4	.	CASKSGGRGLDGYTF	TGTGCCAGCAAAAGCGGGGGGCGAGGACTTGACGGCTACACCTTC
.	TRBJ2-1	TRBV6-4	.	CASFPNWVGYNEQFF	TGTGCCAGCTTCCCCAACTGGGTCGGGTACAATGAGCAGTTCTTC
few	TRBJ1-2	TRBV2	TRBD1	CASTLRQGNGYTF	TGTGCCAGCACTCTGAGACAGGGAAATGGCTACACCTTC
.	TRBJ2-5	TRBV20-1	.	CSANSQREETQYF	TGCAGTGCTAACTCCCAGAGGGAAGAGACCCAGTACTTC
many	TRBJ1-5	TRBV4-1	TRBD1	CASSQDGQGSNQPQHF	TGCGCCAGCAGCCAGGATGGACAGGGAAGCAATCAGCCCCAGCATTTT
many	TRBJ2-5	TRBV12-3/TRBV12-4	.	CASTLVGRGETQYF	TGTGCCAGCACCCTGGTCGGGCGTGGAGAGACCCAGTACTTC
many	TRBJ1-5	TRBV7-2	TRBD1	CASSPSGTANQPQHF	TGTGCCAGCAGCCCGTCCGGGACAGCCAATCAGCCCCAGCATTTT
.	TRBJ2-2	TRBV20-1	.	CSARDTGINTGELFF	TGCAGTGCTAGGGATACAGGGATCAACACCGGGGAGCTGTTTTTT
many	TRBJ2-1	TRBV7-2	.	CASSLVQGYNEQFF	TGTGCCAGCAGCTTAGTCCAGGGTTACAATGAGCAGTTCTTC
many	TRBJ1-1	TRBV12-3/TRBV12-4	TRBD1	CASSSPNRGEGEAFF	TGTGCCAGCAGTTCCCCTAACAGGGGAGAGGGTGAAGCTTTCTTT
many	TRBJ2-5	TRBV12-5	.	CASGLDRKETQYF	TGTGCTAGTGGCTTGGACCGCAAAGAGACCCAGTACTTC
many	TRBJ2-2	TRBV7-2	.	CASSLSSGELFF	TGTGCCAGCAGCTTGAGTTCCGGGGAGCTGTTTTTT
many	TRBJ1-1	TRBV7-2	.	CASSLVTEAFF	TGTGCCAGCAGCTTAGTCACTGAAGCTTTCTTT
.	TRBJ1-6	TRBV30	TRBD1	CAWSVRDRLSPLHF	TGTGCCTGGAGTGTACGGGACAGGCTCTCACCCCTCCACTTT
few	TRBJ1-1	TRBV4-1	.	CASSQDRFGGSEAFF	TGCGCCAGCAGCCAAGATCGGTTCGGGGGCTCTGAAGCTTTCTTT
many	TRBJ2-7	TRBV24-1	.	CATSDWVWSGTGLTYEQYF	TGTGCCACCAGTGATTGGGTGTGGTCCGGGACTGGGCTAACCTACGAGCAGTACTTC
many	TRBJ2-7	TRBV2	TRBD1	CASSPGQGLGEQYF	TGTGCCAGCAGTCCGGGACAGGGTTTGGGGGAGCAGTACTTC
few	TRBJ2-5	TRBV6-2/TRBV6-3	.	CAARKGGGETQYF	TGTGCCGCCAGAAAGGGTGGTGGAGAGACCCAGTACTTC
.	TRBJ2-7	TRBV28	TRBD2	CASSSLNGLAGVYEQYF	TGTGCCAGCAGCTCCTTAAATGGACTAGCGGGAGTCTACGAGCAGTACTTC
.	TRBJ2-2	TRBV4-1	TRBD2	CASSQEKLASGTGELFF	TGTGCCAGCAGCCAGGAAAAACTAGCGTCGGGCACCGGGGAGCTGTTTTTT
.	TRBJ1-5	TRBV15	.	CATSIPSRGGNQPQHF	TGTGCCACCAGCATACCCTCGAGGGGCGGCAATCAGCCCCAGCATTTT
few	TRBJ2-3	TRBV29-1	.	CSPRLSDTQYF	TGCAGCCCCAGACTATCTGATACGCAGTATTTT
many	TRBJ2-7	TRBV6-2/TRBV6-3	TRBD1	CASSSHRGSEQYF	TGTGCCAGCAGTTCCCACAGGGGGAGCGAGCAGTACTTC
few	TRBJ2-1	TRBV11-3	.	CASSFGAAGNEQFF	TGTGCCAGCAGCTTCGGGGCGGCGGGGAATGAGCAGTTCTTC
.	TRBJ2-5	TRBV29-1	.	CSVGGQQETQYF	TGCAGCGTTGGCGGGCAACAAGAGACCCAGTACTTC
many	TRBJ2-7	TRBV12-3/TRBV12-4	TRBD2	CASSSSTSGTFYF	TGTGCCAGCAGTTCCTCAACTAGCGGTACCTTTTACTTC
.	TRBJ1-1	TRBV7-8	.	CASSLTVNTEYFF	TGTGCCAGCAGCCTGACAGTGAACACTGAATATTTCTTT
few	TRBJ2-5	TRBV10-3	TRBD1	CAINPGGQETQYF	TGTGCCATCAATCCAGGGGGCCAAGAGACCCAGTACTTC
few	TRBJ2-5	TRBV10-3	TRBD1	CAIRGQGTQETQYF	TGTGCCATCAGGGGACAGGGCACTCAAGAGACCCAGTACTTC
many	TRBJ2-5	TRBV20-1	TRBD1	CSARGTGLWETQYF	TGCAGTGCTAGAGGGACAGGGCTATGGGAGACCCAGTACTTC
.	TRBJ1-1	TRBV29-1	.	CSVERGGGTEAFF	TGCAGCGTTGAAAGGGGAGGAGGGACTGAAGCTTTCTTT
many	TRBJ2-7	TRBV7-2	TRBD2	CASSQAGVSEQYF	TGTGCCAGCAGCCAAGCGGGGGTAAGCGAGCAGTACTTC
.	TRBJ2-3	TRBV7-2	.	CASSANSGDTQYF	TGTGCCAGCAGCGCGAACAGCGGGGATACGCAGTATTTT
many	TRBJ2-7	TRBV28	.	CASSLRNSAYEQYF	TGTGCCAGCAGTTTGAGGAACTCAGCATACGAGCAGTACTTC
.	TRBJ2-2	TRBV29-1	.	CSVAESGPGELFF	TGCAGCGTTGCGGAGTCTGGGCCCGGGGAGCTGTTTTTT
many	TRBJ2-1	TRBV4-2	TRBD2	CASSPRASGSNEQFF	TGTGCCAGCAGCCCGAGGGCGAGCGGGAGCAATGAGCAGTTCTTC